A selection of T cell receptor beta chains follows, all from one sample in a study of identical twins. A single record per CDR3 protein comes from TCRdb applying MiXCR to the 5' RACE reads. The sample comprises about 700,000 distinct CDR3 sequences, more than 6.5% of which are singletons, and around 0.98% rests with the top ten. These data were also reused for a study on yellow fever vaccine responses in identical twins.

Sequenced sample: PBMCs. The receptor set was obtained from a woman between 18 and 29 years old in good health. CDR3s include the opening cysteine and the closing phenylalanine or tryptophan. The D gene is left open where the match is weak. Rows give clone size only sometimes, using once, few, many, or a class for an expanded clone.

>NA|TRBJ2-4|TRBV4-1|16|few
TGCGCCAGCAGCCAAGGGCAGGGGAGAAAGGAAAACATTCAGTACTTC
CASSQGQGRKENIQYF
>NA|TRBJ1-1|TRBV12-5|13|NA
TGTGCTAGTGGTTTCCGAGCGAACACTGAAGCTTTCTTT
CASGFRANTEAFF
>NA|TRBJ1-6|TRBV7-9|15|few
TGTGCCAGCAGCTCACAGGGTCTGGGAGTGTCACCCCTCCACTTT
CASSSQGLGVSPLHF
>NA|TRBJ1-5|TRBV19|12|NA
TGTGCCAGTGCCGGACACAATCAGCCCCAGCATTTT
CASAGHNQPQHF
>NA|TRBJ2-1|TRBV9|15|many
TGTGCCAGCAGCGTAGGTGGGGGGGCAGACAATGAGCAGTTCTTC
CASSVGGGADNEQFF
>TRBD2|TRBJ2-3|TRBV25-1|17|few
TGTGCCAGCAGTGAATTGACTAGCGGGAGTCTAACAGATACGCAGTATTTT
CASSELTSGSLTDTQYF
>NA|TRBJ2-7|TRBV6-1|14|NA
TGTGCCAGCAGCACCGCTAAGAGCTCCTACGAGCAGTACTTC
CASSTAKSSYEQYF
>TRBD1|TRBJ2-1|TRBV6-4|14|many
TGTGCCAGCAGCCCGGACAGGGACTACAATGAGCAGTTCTTC
CASSPDRDYNEQFF
>TRBD1|TRBJ2-7|TRBV4-3|16|few
TGCGCCAGCAGCCAAGTAGTCCGACAGGGGGCGGACGAGCAGTACTTC
CASSQVVRQGADEQYF
>NA|TRBJ2-5|TRBV12-3/TRBV12-4|16|NA
TGTGCCAGCTCACCTTTTTTAGGGGGGGAGCGGGAGACCCAGTACTTC
CASSPFLGGERETQYF
>NA|TRBJ2-7|TRBV7-2|14|few
TGTGCCAGCTCGACCTGGAACTCAAATTACGAGCAGTACTTC
CASSTWNSNYEQYF
>NA|TRBJ1-2|TRBV6-5|16|NA
TGTGCCAGCAGTTACTCGACGCGGGGGGGAATTTATGGCTACACCTTC
CASSYSTRGGIYGYTF
>TRBD2|TRBJ2-5|TRBV24-1|16|NA
TGTGCCACCAGTGATCCAACTAGCGCCCTGGGAGAGACCCAGTACTTC
CATSDPTSALGETQYF
>TRBD1|TRBJ2-5|TRBV10-3|16|few
TGTGCCATCAGTGACCTTGGACAGGGGAGAGGAGAGACCCAGTACTTC
CAISDLGQGRGETQYF
>TRBD1|TRBJ1-5|TRBV12-3/TRBV12-4|16|many
TGTGCCAGCAGCTCGACTGGGACAGCCAACAATCAGCCCCAGCATTTT
CASSSTGTANNQPQHF
>TRBD2|TRBJ2-3|TRBV7-3|16|few
TGTGCCAGCAGCCCCTCCGTGGGGGGGGACACAGATACGCAGTATTTT
CASSPSVGGDTDTQYF
>TRBD2|TRBJ2-1|TRBV29-1|17|many
TGCAGCGTACAGGGGACTAGCGGGATTAGCTCCTACAATGAGCAGTTCTTC
CSVQGTSGISSYNEQFF
>NA|TRBJ2-5|TRBV28|16|many
TGTGCCAGCAGTTTATTGGTTCAGGGGTTCCAGGAGACCCAGTACTTC
CASSLLVQGFQETQYF
>TRBD1|TRBJ1-5|TRBV28|15|many
TGTGCCAGCAGTCCTGAGGGACAGGGTGGACAGCCCCAGCATTTT
CASSPEGQGGQPQHF
>NA|TRBJ2-3|TRBV11-2|16|few
TGTGCCAGCAGCTTAGTCGCTTTTGGGAGCACAGATACGCAGTATTTT
CASSLVAFGSTDTQYF
>TRBD2|TRBJ2-6|TRBV3-1|18|NA
TGTGCCAGCAGCCAAGGACTAGCGGGAGAAGTTGGGGCCAACGTCCTGACTTTC
CASSQGLAGEVGANVLTF
>NA|TRBJ2-2|TRBV7-2|16|NA
TGTGCCAGCAGCTTAGGGCAGGGGTCAGCCACCGGGGAGCTGTTTTTT
CASSLGQGSATGELFF
>TRBD1|TRBJ1-6|TRBV29-1|14|few
TGCAGCGTTCTGACAGGGATTGGGAATTCACCCCTCCACTTT
CSVLTGIGNSPLHF
>NA|TRBJ2-7|TRBV24-1|13|many
TGTGCCACCAGTGATTTCCAGGGTCGCGAGCAGTACTTC
CATSDFQGREQYF
>NA|TRBJ2-2|TRBV14|16|NA
TGTGCCAGCAGCCAAGTTCGCCCGGCGTCTAGCGGGGAGCTGTTTTTT
CASSQVRPASSGELFF
>NA|TRBJ2-3|TRBV7-9|14|many
TGTGCCAGCAGCTTAAGGACCAGCACAGATACGCAGTATTTT
CASSLRTSTDTQYF
>NA|TRBJ2-3|TRBV12-3/TRBV12-4|13|many
TGTGCCAGCAGTTGGCGGGGGCCAGATACGCAGTATTTT
CASSWRGPDTQYF
>NA|TRBJ1-1|TRBV4-1|14|NA
TGCGCCAGCAGCCAATACATGGGGAACACTGAAGCTTTCTTT
CASSQYMGNTEAFF
>NA|TRBJ1-2|TRBV28|13|few
TGTGCCAGCACCTTAGGTCCACCTTATGGCTACACCTTC
CASTLGPPYGYTF
>TRBD2|TRBJ2-1|TRBV12-3/TRBV12-4|14|few
TGTGCCAGCATTAGAGGACTAGCCCACAATGAGCAGTTCTTC
CASIRGLAHNEQFF
>NA|TRBJ2-7|TRBV11-3|15|NA
TGTGCCAGCAGCCCCCCAAGACTAATAGTCTACGAGCAGTACTTC
CASSPPRLIVYEQYF
>NA|TRBJ2-5|TRBV7-2|13|NA
TGTGCCAGCAGCTTCGTAGCGAGAGAGACCCAGTACTTC
CASSFVARETQYF
>NA|TRBJ1-6|TRBV10-3|15|many
TGTGCCATCAGTGAGTCACCAGGGCTGAATTCACCCCTCCACTTT
CAISESPGLNSPLHF
>TRBD1|TRBJ2-2|TRBV7-2|15|few
TGTGCCAGCAGCTCTGTAGGACAGGGTGCCGGGGAGCTGTTTTTT
CASSSVGQGAGELFF
>NA|TRBJ1-2|TRBV7-9|13|NA
TGTGCCAGCAGCCCCCGGTGGGGGGATGGCTACACCTTC
CASSPRWGDGYTF
>NA|TRBJ2-5|TRBV24-1|11|few
TGTGCGCCGGCGGGACGTGAAACCCAGTACTTC
CAPAGRETQYF